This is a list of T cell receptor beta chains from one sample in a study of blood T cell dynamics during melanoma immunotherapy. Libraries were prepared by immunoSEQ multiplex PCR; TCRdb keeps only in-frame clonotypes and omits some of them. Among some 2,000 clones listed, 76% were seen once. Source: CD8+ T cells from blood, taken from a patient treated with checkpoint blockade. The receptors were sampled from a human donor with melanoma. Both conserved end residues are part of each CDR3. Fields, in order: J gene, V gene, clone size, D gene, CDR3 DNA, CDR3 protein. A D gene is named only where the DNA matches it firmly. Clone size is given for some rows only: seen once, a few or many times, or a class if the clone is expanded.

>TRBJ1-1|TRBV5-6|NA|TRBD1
TGTGCCAGCAGCCTGGGCGGGACAGGGGGCAAGAACACTGAAGCTTTCTTT
CASSLGGTGGKNTEAFF
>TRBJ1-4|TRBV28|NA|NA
TGTGCCAGCAGTTTCGGTTTAAGGACAAATGAAAAACTGTTTTTT
CASSFGLRTNEKLFF
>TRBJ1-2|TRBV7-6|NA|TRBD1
TGTGCCAGCAGCTTAGCAGTGACAGGGCGGAATGGCTACACCTTC
CASSLAVTGRNGYTF
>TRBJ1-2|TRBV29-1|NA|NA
TGCAGCGTTGCCAGACCCGACACCTATAACTATGGCTACACCTTC
CSVARPDTYNYGYTF
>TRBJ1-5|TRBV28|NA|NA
TGTGCCAGCAGTCCGTCCGGGACCAGGAGGAGCAATCAGCCCCAGCATTTT
CASSPSGTRRSNQPQHF
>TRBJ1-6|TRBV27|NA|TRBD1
TGTGCCAGCAGTTTATACAGGGGGGAATTGGCCCTCCACTTT
CASSLYRGELALHF
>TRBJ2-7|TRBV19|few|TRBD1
TGTGCCAGTAGATGGGGACAGGGATCCTACGAGCAGTACTTC
CASRWGQGSYEQYF
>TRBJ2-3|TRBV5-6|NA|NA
TGTGCCAGCAGCTTGGGGTCAAACTGGGACACAGATACGCAGTATTTT
CASSLGSNWDTDTQYF
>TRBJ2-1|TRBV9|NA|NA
TGTGCCAGCAGCGTAGCAGGGGAGCAGTTCTTC
CASSVAGEQFF
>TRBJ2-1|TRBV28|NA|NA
TGTGCCAGCAGTTTATTAACGGTCAATGAGCAGTTCTTC
CASSLLTVNEQFF
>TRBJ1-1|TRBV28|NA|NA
TGTGCCAGCAGTTTAACCAAGAACACTGAAGCTTTCTTT
CASSLTKNTEAFF
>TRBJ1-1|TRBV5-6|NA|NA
TGTGCCAGCAGCTGGGGTATGGGAAACACTGAAGCTTTCTTT
CASSWGMGNTEAFF
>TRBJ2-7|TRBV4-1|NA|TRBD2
TGCGCCAGCAGCCAATTAGCGGGAGGGGGCTACGAGCAGTACTTC
CASSQLAGGGYEQYF
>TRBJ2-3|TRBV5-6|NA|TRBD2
TGTGCCAGCAGCATAGCGGGAACGGGCGATACGCAGTATTTT
CASSIAGTGDTQYF
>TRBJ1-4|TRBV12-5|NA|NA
TGTGCTAGTGGTTTCGCGGGAGAATTTAATGAAAAACTGTTTTTT
CASGFAGEFNEKLFF
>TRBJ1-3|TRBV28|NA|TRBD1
TGTGCCAGCAGCCCGGGACAGTGGGGCTCTGGAAACACCATATATTTT
CASSPGQWGSGNTIYF
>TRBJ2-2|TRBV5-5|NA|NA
TGTGCCAGCAGCCCTTGGGGGGATACCGGGGAGCTGTTTTTT
CASSPWGDTGELFF
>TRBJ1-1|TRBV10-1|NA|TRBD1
TGCGCCAGCAGTGGACGGGACAGCTTGAACACTGAAGCTTTCTTT
CASSGRDSLNTEAFF
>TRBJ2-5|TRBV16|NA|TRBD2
TGTGCCAGCACCCGTAACGTGACTAGCGGGAGTTTACGAGAGACCCAGTACTTC
CASTRNVTSGSLRETQYF
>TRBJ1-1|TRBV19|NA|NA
TGTGCCAGTAGCTGGCGGGGGACTGAAGCTTTCTTT
CASSWRGTEAFF
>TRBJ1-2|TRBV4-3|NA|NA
TGCGCCAGCAGCCAAGGGGTTCCGGCCTACTATGGCTACACCTTC
CASSQGVPAYYGYTF
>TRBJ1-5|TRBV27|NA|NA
TGTGCCAGCAGTTACCAGGGCCTGGGCCAGCCCCAGCATTTT
CASSYQGLGQPQHF
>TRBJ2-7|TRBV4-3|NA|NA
TGCGCCAGCAGCCAAGACGGCAGCTCCTACGAGCAGTACTTC
CASSQDGSSYEQYF
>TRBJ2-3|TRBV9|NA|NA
TGTGCCAGCAGCGTAGAAGGCACAGGGACAGATACGCAGTATTTT
CASSVEGTGTDTQYF
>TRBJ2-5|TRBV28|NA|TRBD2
TGTGCCAGCAGCTCCATGCTAGCGGGGCAAGAGACCCAGTACTTC
CASSSMLAGQETQYF
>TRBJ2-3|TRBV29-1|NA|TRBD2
TGCAGCGGGGAAGCGGGAGAGGGAACAGATACGCAGTATTTT
CSGEAGEGTDTQYF
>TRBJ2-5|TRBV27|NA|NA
TGTGCCAGCAGTCAAGCACTAGGCCGGGAGACCCAGTACTTC
CASSQALGRETQYF
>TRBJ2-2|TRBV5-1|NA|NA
TGCGCCAGCAGCTTTAAGGGGTTGAACACCGGGGAGCTGTTTTTT
CASSFKGLNTGELFF
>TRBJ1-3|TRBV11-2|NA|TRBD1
TGTGCCAGCAGCGAGTACAGGGGATTCTCTGGAAACACCATATATTTT
CASSEYRGFSGNTIYF
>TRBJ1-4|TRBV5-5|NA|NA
TGTGCCAGCAGCCACAGGACGGCAACTAATGAAAAACTGTTTTTT
CASSHRTATNEKLFF
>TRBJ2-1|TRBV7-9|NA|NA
TGTGCCAGCAGGCCGGGGGAGCGGGTGTACAATGAGCAGTTCTTC
CASRPGERVYNEQFF
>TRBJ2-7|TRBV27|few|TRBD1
TGTGCCAGCAGCCCAATTGGGCAGGGGGAATACGAGCAGTACTTC
CASSPIGQGEYEQYF
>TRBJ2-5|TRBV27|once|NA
TGTGCCAGCAGTTCATCCCGACTAGAGGAGGGGGGGGAGACCCAGTACTTC
CASSSSRLEEGGETQYF
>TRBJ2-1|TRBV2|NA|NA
TGTGCCAGCAGCGAACAGGGCACCTACAATGAGCAGTTCTTC
CASSEQGTYNEQFF
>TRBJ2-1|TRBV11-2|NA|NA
TGTGCCAGCAGCTTAGTGGTAGGAATCACTGAGCAGTTCTTC
CASSLVVGITEQFF
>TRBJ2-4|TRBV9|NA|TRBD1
TGTGCCAGCAGCGTAGAGGGACAGGGGCCGAACATTCAGTACTTC
CASSVEGQGPNIQYF
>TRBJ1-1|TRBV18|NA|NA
TGTGCCAGCTCACCACGGAACACTGAAGCTTTCTTT
CASSPRNTEAFF
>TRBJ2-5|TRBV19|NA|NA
TGTGCCAGTAGTATAGTTTCGGCGGTGGGGGAGACCCAGTACTTC
CASSIVSAVGETQYF
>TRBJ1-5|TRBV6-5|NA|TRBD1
TGTGCCAGCAGCCAGGGGGCGATGGGGCAGCCCCAGCATTTT
CASSQGAMGQPQHF
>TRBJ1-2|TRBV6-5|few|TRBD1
TGTGCCAGCAGCACACAGGGGGGAGGAAATGGCTACACCTTC
CASSTQGGGNGYTF
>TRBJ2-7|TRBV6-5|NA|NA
TGTGCCAGCAGGGAGACCCGCTCCTACGAGCAGTACTTC
CASRETRSYEQYF